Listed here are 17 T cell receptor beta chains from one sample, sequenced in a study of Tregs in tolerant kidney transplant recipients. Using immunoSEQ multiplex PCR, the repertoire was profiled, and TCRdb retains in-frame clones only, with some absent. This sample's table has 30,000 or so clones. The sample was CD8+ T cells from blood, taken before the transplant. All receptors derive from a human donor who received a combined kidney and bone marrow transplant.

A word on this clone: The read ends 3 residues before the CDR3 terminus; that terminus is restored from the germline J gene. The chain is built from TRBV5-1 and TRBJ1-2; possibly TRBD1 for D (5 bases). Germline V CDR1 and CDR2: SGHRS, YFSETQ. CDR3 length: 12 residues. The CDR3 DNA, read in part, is TGCGCCAGCAGAGAGGAGGGGCTCGGC. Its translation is CASREEGLG. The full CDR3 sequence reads CASREEGLGYTF.

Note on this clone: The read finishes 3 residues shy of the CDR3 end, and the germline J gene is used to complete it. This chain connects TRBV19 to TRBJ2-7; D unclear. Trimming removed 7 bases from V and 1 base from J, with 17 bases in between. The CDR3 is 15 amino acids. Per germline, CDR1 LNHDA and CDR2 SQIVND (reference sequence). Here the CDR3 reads CASTTRHGRSYEQYF. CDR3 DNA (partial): TGTGCCAGTACTACTCGACATGGAAGGTCCTACGAG.

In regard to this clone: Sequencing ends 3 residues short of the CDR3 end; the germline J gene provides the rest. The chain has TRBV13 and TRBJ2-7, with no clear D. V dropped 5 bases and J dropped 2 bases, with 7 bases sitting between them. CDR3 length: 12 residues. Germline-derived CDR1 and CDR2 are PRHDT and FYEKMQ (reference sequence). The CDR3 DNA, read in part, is TGTGCCAGCAGCGGCACCGCCTACGAG. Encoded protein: CASSGTAYE. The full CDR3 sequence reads CASSGTAYEQYF.

This chain's CDR3 is CSALLAGGTYNEQFF. The sequenced part of the CDR3 DNA is TGCAGTGCGCTACTAGCGGGAGGAACCTACAATGAG. The V call is TRBV20-1, the J call TRBJ2-1; the match to TRBD2 covers 12 bases. The CDR3 extends 3 residues past the end of the read, so its final part is completed from the germline J gene. The CDR3 consists of 15 residues. Germline CDR1 is DFQATT and CDR2 is SNEGSKA (reference sequence). J gave up 2 bases and V 6 bases, and 5 bases lay outside the gene matches.

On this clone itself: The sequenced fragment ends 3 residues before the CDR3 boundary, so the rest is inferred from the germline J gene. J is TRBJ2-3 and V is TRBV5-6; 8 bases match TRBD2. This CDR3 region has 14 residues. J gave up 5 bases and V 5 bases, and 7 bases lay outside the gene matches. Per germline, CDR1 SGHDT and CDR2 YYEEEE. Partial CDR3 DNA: TGTGCCAGCAGTCCTGGACTAGCCATAGATACG. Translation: CASSPGLAIDT. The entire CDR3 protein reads CASSPGLAIDTQYF.

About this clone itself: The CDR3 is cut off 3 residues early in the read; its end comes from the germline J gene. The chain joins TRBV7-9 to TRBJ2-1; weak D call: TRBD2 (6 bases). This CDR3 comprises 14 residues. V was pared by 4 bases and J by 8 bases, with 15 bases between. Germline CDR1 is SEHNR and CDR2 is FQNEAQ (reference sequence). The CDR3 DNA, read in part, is TGTGCCAGCAGCTCCCCGGGACTTAGCGATGAG. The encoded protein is CASSSPGLSDE. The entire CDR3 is CASSSPGLSDEQFF.

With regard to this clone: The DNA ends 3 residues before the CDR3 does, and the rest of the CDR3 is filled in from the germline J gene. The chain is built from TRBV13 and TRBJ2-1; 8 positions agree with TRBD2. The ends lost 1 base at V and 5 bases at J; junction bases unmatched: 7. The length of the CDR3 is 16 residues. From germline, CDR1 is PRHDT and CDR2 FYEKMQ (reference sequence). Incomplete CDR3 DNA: TGTGCCAGCAGCTTAGATGCTAGCGGGCGCCACAATGAG. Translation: CASSLDASGRHNE. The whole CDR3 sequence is CASSLDASGRHNEQFF.

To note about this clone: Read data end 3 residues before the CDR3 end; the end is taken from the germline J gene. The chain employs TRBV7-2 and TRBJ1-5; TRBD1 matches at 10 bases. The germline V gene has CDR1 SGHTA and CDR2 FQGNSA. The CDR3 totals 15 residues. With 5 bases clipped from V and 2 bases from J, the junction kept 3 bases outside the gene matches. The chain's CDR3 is CASSAGTGGNQPQHF. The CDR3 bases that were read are TGTGCCAGCAGCGCTGGGACAGGGGGCAATCAGCCC.

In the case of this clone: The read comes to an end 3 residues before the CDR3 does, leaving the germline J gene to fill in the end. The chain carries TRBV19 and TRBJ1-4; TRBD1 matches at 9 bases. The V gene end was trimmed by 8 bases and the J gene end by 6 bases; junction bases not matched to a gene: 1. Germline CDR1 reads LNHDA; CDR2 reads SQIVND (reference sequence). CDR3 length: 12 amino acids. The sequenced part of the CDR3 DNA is TGTGCCAGTGGGGACAGGGATGAAAAA. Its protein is CASGDRDEK. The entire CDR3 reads CASGDRDEKLFF.

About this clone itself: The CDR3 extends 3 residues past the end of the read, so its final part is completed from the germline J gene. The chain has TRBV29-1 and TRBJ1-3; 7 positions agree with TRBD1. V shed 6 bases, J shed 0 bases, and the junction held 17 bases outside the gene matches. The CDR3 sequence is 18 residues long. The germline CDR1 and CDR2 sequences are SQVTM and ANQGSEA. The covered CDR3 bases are TGCAGCGTGGTGGGGGGCGTGACAGGGTCCCTCTCTGGAAACACC. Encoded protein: CSVVGGVTGSLSGNT. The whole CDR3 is CSVVGGVTGSLSGNTIYF. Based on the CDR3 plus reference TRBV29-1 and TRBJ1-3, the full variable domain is SAVISQKPSRDICQRGTSLTIQCQVDSQVTMMFWYRQQPGQSLTLIATANQGSEATYESGFVIDKFPISRPNLTFSTLTVSNMSPEDSSIYLCSVVGGVTGSLSGNTIYFGEGSWLTVV.

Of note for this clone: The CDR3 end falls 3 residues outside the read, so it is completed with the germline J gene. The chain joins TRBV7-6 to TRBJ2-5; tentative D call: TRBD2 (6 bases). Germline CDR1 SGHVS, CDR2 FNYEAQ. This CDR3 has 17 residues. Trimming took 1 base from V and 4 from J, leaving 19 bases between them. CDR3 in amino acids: CASSLEARSSGGETQYF. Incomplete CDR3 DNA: TGTGCCAGCAGCTTAGAAGCCCGTAGCTCCGGGGGAGAGACC. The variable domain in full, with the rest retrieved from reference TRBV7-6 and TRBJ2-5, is GAGVSQSPRYKVTKRGQDVALRCDPISGHVSLYWYRQALGQGPEFLTYFNYEAQQDKSGLPNDRFSAERPEGSISTLTIQRTEQRDSAMYRCASSLEARSSGGETQYFGPGTRLLVL.

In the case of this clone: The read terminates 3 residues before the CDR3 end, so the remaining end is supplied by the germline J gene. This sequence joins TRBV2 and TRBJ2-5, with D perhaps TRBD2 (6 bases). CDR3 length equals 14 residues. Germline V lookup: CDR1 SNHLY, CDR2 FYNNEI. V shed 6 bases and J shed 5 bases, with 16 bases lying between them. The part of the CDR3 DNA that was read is TGTGCCAGCAGCTTTAGGGACCGGGGGGAGACC. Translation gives CASSFRDRGET. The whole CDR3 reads CASSFRDRGETQYF.

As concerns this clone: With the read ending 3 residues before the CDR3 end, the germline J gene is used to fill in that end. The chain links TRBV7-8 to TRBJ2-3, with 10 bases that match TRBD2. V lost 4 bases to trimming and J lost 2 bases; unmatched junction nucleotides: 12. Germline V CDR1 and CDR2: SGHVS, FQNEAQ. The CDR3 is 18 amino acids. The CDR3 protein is CASSSAAGGTGDTDTQYF. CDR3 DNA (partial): TGTGCCAGCAGCTCGGCAGCGGGAGGGACGGGGGACACAGATACG. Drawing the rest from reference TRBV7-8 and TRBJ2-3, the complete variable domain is GAGVSQSPRYKVAKRGQDVALRCDPISGHVSLFWYQQALGQGPEFLTYFQNEAQLDKSGLPSDRFFAERPEGSVSTLKIQRTQQEDSAVYLCASSSAAGGTGDTDTQYFGPGTRLTVL.

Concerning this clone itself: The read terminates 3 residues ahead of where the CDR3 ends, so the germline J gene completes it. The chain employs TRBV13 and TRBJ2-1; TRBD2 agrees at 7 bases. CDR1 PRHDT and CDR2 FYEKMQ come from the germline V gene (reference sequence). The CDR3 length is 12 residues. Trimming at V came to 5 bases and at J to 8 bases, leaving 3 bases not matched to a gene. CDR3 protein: CASSRGGDEQFF. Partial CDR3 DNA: TGTGCCAGCAGCCGCGGGGGAGATGAG.

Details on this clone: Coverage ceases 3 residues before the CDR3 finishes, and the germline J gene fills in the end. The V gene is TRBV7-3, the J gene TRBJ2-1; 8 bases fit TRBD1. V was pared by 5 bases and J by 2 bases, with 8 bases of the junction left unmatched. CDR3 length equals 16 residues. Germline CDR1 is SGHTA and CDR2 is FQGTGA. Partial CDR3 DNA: TGTGCCAGCAGCAGCCCGGGACAGGTCCCCTACAATGAG. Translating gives CASSSPGQVPYNE. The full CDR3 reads CASSSPGQVPYNEQFF.

The CDR3 DNA, read in part, is TGTGCCAGCTTTAGCAAGTCTGGTGAG. Its translation is CASFSKSGE. The full-length CDR3 reads as CASFSKSGEQFF. V usage is TRBV7-8 and J usage is TRBJ2-1; no firm D call. The read ends 3 residues before the CDR3 terminus; that terminus is restored from the germline J gene. Germline loops: CDR1 SGHVS, CDR2 FQNEAQ. This CDR3 is 12 amino acids long. V was cut by 8 bases and J by 9 bases, with 14 bases left in between.

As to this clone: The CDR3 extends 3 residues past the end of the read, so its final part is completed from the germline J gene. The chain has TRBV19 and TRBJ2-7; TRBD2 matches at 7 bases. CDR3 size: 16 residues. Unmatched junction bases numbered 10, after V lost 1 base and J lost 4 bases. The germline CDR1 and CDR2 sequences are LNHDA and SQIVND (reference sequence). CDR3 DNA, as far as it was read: TGTGCCAGTAGTATAGTGGGAGGGGCAACGTATTACGAG. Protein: CASSIVGGATYYE. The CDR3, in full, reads CASSIVGGATYYEQYF.